The 8 T cell receptor beta chains reported below all come from one sample, sequenced in a study of blood T cells in healthy people across ages. Next came a second PCR, run for roughly 7 to 12 cycles, which used a sample-barcoded 5' primer along with a J-beta primer mix. From the 5' RACE reads, TCRdb called clonotypes with MiXCR, one entry per CDR3 protein. Among about 1.8 million distinct CDR3 sequences listed, around half were seen once. Sequenced sample: blood. These receptors came from a middle-aged woman in good health.

V gene TRBV5-6 combines with J gene TRBJ2-7; 12 positions agree with TRBD2. The germline V gene encodes CDR1 SGHDT and CDR2 YYEEEE. The CDR3 is 15 residues long. The junction had 8 bases not matched to a gene; V was cut back by 4 bases and J by 6 bases. As DNA, the CDR3 is TGTGCCAGCAGCGTTCGACTAGCGGGAGAGTTCGAGCAGTACTTC. Translated: CASSVRLAGEFEQYF.

The rearrangement uses TRBV4-3 and TRBJ2-3; no firm D call. CDR1 is LGHNA, CDR2 YSLEER, per germline. This CDR3 has 17 amino acids. V lost 1 base and J lost 3, with 17 bases in between. CDR3 residues: CASSQASSAGGTDTQYF. The CDR3 DNA reads TGCGCCAGCAGCCAAGCAAGTTCAGCTGGTGGGACAGATACGCAGTATTTT.

The chain combines TRBV20-1 with TRBJ1-5; TRBD1 agrees at 7 bases. V lost 2 bases and J lost 0; bases outside the gene matches: 13. CDR1 and CDR2 (germline): DFQATT, SNEGSKA (reference sequence). CDR3 size: 18 residues. CDR3: CSARPTGPILPSNQPQHF. For the CDR3, the DNA is TGCAGTGCTAGACCGACAGGGCCCATCCTTCCTAGCAATCAGCCCCAGCATTTT.

V and J are TRBV5-6 and TRBJ2-3; D is uncertain. Trimming took 7 bases from V and 0 from J, leaving 12 bases between them. Germline V gives CDR1 SGHDT, CDR2 YYEEEE. This CDR3 is 14 amino acids long. The CDR3 DNA is TGTGCCAGCCGAAGAATGCCTAGCACAGATACGCAGTATTTT. It is translated as CASRRMPSTDTQYF.

This clonotype was counted only a few times. The rearrangement uses TRBV28 and TRBJ2-3; D may be TRBD2 (6 bases). Germline V lookup: CDR1 MDHEN, CDR2 SYDVKM. Trimming stripped 8 bases from V and 3 bases from J, with 24 bases between. The CDR3 contains 17 residues. The CDR3 DNA reads as TGTGCCAGCGCTTCCTCCGGAGGGAGTAAGAGAACAGATACGCAGTATTTT. This translates into CASASSGGSKRTDTQYF.

This clonotype showed up just a few times. The chain combines TRBV6-2 or TRBV6-3 with TRBJ2-7, with D possibly TRBD1 on 5 matching bases. This CDR3 comprises 15 residues. Germline V lookup: CDR1 MNHEY, CDR2 SVGEGT. V lost 2 bases, J lost 3 bases, and 14 bases lay in between. The CDR3 DNA reads as TGTGCCAGCAGTTACCCTCAGGGCCCGTTCTACGAGCAGTACTTC. Its translation is CASSYPQGPFYEQYF.

This clonotype was detected only a few times. The chain uses TRBV25-1 and TRBJ2-1; 10 bases align to TRBD2. From germline, CDR1 is MGHDK and CDR2 SYGVNS. This CDR3 is 14 amino acids long. V lost 6 bases to trimming and J lost 6 bases; unmatched junction nucleotides: 5. This CDR3 is CASSPLAGANEQFF. Here the CDR3 DNA reads TGTGCCAGCAGCCCCCTAGCGGGGGCCAATGAGCAGTTCTTC.

CDR3 sequence reads: CSARGVVLNSPLHF. The CDR3 DNA is TGCAGTGCTCGAGGGGTGGTCCTTAATTCACCCCTCCACTTT. The chain is built from TRBV20-1 and TRBJ1-6; D perhaps matches TRBD1 (5 bases). The CDR3 covers 14 residues. The germline gives CDR1 DFQATT, CDR2 SNEGSKA (reference sequence). Deletions cut 5 bases from V and 6 bases from J, with 14 bases between.